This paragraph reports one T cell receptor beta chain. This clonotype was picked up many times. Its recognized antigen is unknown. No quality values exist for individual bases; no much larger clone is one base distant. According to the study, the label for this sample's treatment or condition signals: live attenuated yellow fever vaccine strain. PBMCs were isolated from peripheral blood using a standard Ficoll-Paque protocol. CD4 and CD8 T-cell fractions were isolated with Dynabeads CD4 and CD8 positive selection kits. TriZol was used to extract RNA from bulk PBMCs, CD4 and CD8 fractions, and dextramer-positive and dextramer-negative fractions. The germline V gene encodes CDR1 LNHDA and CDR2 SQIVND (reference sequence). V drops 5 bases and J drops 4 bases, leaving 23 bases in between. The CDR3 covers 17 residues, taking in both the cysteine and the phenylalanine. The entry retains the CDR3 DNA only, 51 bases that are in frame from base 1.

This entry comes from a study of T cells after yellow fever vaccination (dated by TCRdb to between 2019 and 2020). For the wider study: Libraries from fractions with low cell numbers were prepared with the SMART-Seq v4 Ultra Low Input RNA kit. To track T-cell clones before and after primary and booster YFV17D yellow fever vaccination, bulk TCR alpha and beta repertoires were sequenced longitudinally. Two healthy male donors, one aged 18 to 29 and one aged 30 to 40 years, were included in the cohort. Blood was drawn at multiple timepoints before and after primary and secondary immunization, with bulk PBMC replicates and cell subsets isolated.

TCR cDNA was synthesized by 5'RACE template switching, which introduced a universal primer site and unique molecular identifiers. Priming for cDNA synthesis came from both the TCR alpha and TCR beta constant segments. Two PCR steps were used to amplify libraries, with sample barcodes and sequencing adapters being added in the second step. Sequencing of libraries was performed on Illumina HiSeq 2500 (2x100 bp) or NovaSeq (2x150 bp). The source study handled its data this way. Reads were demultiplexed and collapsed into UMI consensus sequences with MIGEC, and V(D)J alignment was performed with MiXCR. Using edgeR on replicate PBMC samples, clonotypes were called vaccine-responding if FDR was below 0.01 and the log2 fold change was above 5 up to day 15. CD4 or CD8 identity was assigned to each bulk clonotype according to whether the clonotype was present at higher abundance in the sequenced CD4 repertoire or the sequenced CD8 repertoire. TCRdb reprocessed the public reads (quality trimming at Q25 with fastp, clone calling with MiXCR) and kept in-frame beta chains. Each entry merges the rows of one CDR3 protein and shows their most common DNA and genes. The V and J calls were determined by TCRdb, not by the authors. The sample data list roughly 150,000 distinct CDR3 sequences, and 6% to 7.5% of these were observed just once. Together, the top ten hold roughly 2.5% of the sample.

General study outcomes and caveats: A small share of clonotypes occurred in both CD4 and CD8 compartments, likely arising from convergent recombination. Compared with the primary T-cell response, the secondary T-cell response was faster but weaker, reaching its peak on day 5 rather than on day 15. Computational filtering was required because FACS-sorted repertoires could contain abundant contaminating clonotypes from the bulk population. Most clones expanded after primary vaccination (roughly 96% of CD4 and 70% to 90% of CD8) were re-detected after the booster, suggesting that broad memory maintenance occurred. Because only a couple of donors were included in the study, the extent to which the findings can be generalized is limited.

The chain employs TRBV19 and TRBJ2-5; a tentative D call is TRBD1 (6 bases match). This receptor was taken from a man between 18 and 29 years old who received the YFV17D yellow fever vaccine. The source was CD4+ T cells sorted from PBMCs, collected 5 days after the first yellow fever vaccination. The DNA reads TGTGCCAGTAGTTTAAACGCCGGGACAACAAAGAGAGAGACCCAGTACTTC. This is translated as CASSLNAGTTKRETQYF.